This TCR beta chain comes out of a study of blood T cells in healthy people across ages. Findings and limits, study-wide: Age brought a roughly linear fall in TCR beta diversity measured per million T cells.

A second PCR of about 7 to 11 cycles used a sample-barcoded 5' primer and a J-beta primer mix. TCRdb reanalysed the 5' RACE reads using MiXCR and keeps one entry per CDR3 protein. Seen here are roughly 500,000 distinct CDR3 sequences, 20% to 30% observed once, and the top ten hold 8.7%. Comments on this clonotype: Its antigen is unidentified.

These same data were also listed under a study on T cells of mothers and their children.

Input material: blood. The TCR comes from a boy younger than 18 in good health.

The chain's CDR3 is CASSLPPQGSYEQYF. The CDR3 nucleotides read TGTGCCAGCAGCTTACCCCCACAGGGATCCTACGAGCAGTACTTC. V usage is TRBV11-2 and J usage is TRBJ2-7; D might be TRBD1 (6 bases). Germline CDR1 is SGHAT and CDR2 is FQNNGV. V shed 2 bases and J shed 1 base, with 12 bases lying between them. The CDR3 has 15 amino acids.